Shown below are 27 T cell receptor beta chains from a single sample sequenced in a study of T cell changes during pregnancy in multiple sclerosis. Profiling relied on immunoSEQ multiplex PCR, and the TCRdb table lists in-frame clones only, not all of them. The table shows under 90,000 clones, with approximately 92% occurring only once. Sequencing was performed on peripheral blood, taken after pregnancy. The receptors were sampled from a female donor in good health, enrolled as a control in a pregnancy study.

The chain has TRBV19 and TRBJ2-1; D unresolved. From germline, CDR1 is LNHDA and CDR2 SQIVND (reference sequence). This CDR3 has 13 amino acids. The V end was cut by 6 bases, the J end by 4 bases, with 10 bases between. The CDR3 coding sequence is TGTGCCAGTAGCCGCGAGATATACAATGAGCAGTTCTTC. As protein: CASSREIYNEQFF.

This clone occurred a few times. The gene calls are TRBV7-9 and TRBJ1-2, with a weak D call TRBD1 (5 bases). The germline V gene has CDR1 SEHNR and CDR2 FQNEAQ (reference sequence). V was shortened by 1 base and J by 8 bases, with 11 bases between the two germline ends. The length of the CDR3 is 13 residues. CDR3 region: CASSLVPGKGYTF. The CDR3 bases are TGTGCCAGCAGCTTAGTACCAGGGAAAGGCTACACCTTC.

J is TRBJ1-1 and V is TRBV2, with 10 nucleotides matching TRBD1. Trimming removed 2 bases from V and 11 bases from J; junction bases left unmatched: 8. CDR3 size: 14 residues. From germline, CDR1 is SNHLY and CDR2 FYNNEI. CDR3 residues: CASSEIGTGARAFF. CDR3 sequence (DNA): TGTGCCAGCAGTGAAATCGGGACAGGGGCTAGGGCTTTCTTT.

This sequence joins TRBV30 and TRBJ1-1; D is perhaps TRBD1 (6 bases). Germline V lookup: CDR1 GTSNPN, CDR2 SVGIG (reference sequence). V lost 2 bases to trimming and J lost 5 bases, with 12 bases between them. The CDR3 covers 13 residues. CDR3 loop: CAWSRGGLTEAFF. CDR3 DNA sequence: TGTGCCTGGAGTCGCGGGGGCCTTACTGAAGCTTTCTTT.

This chain connects TRBV6-1 to TRBJ2-1; 7 bases match TRBD1. With V trimmed by 8 bases and J by 9 bases, 10 bases remained unmatched. The CDR3 is 13 amino acids. The germline V gene encodes CDR1 MNHNS and CDR2 SASEGT. CDR3 sequence: CASSMTGIGEQFF. The CDR3 DNA reads TGTGCCAGCTCAATGACAGGGATCGGTGAGCAGTTCTTC.

The CDR3 DNA reads TGCGCCAGCAGAACCGGACTAGCCTACAATGAGCAGTTCTTC. Translated, it gives CASRTGLAYNEQFF. This chain connects TRBV5-1 to TRBJ2-1, with 7 bases fitting TRBD2. Germline trimming cut 5 bases from V and 2 bases from J; bases unmatched to any gene: 4. The germline gives CDR1 SGHRS, CDR2 YFSETQ. The length of the CDR3 is 14 residues.

This chain connects TRBV27 to TRBJ1-1; D possibly corresponds to TRBD1 (6 bases). CDR1 and CDR2 from the germline V gene are MNHEY and SMNVEV (reference sequence). V lost 1 base and J lost 1, with 7 bases in between. This CDR3 region has 14 residues. The CDR3 protein is CASSLLTGNTEAFF. For the CDR3, the DNA is TGTGCCAGCAGTTTATTGACAGGGAACACTGAAGCTTTCTTT.

The gene calls are TRBV28 and TRBJ1-5; no firm D call. Trimming left V 8 bases short and J 0 bases short, with 17 bases between. From germline, CDR1 is MDHEN and CDR2 SYDVKM. The CDR3 is 16 residues long. CDR3 DNA: TGTGCCAGCGTCCCCTGGGAGTTGGCTAGCAATCAGCCCCAGCATTTT. This gives the protein CASVPWELASNQPQHF.

This clone occurred once. The chain employs TRBV29-1 and TRBJ2-1, with a tentative D call TRBD2 (5 bases). V dropped 2 bases and J dropped 15 bases, with 17 bases sitting between them. The CDR3 is 12 residues long. The germline V gene has CDR1 SQVTM and CDR2 ANQGSEA. The chain's CDR3 is CSVEWGDIFPFF. Written as DNA, the CDR3 is TGCAGCGTTGAATGGGGAGACATTTTCCCGTTCTTC.

This chain links TRBV6-5 with TRBJ2-1; D gene unclear. Germline V gene lookup returns CDR1 MNHEY and CDR2 SVGAGI. The V gene lost 0 bases and the J gene lost 0 bases, with 9 bases spanning the gap. This CDR3 comprises 16 residues. CDR3 amino acids: CASSYSGPSSYNEQFF. DNA of the CDR3: TGTGCCAGCAGTTACTCTGGGCCGAGCTCCTACAATGAGCAGTTCTTC.

This chain joins TRBV4-3 and TRBJ2-3, with 10 bases that match TRBD2. The CDR3 consists of 14 residues. Germline CDR1 LGHNA, CDR2 YSLEER. The V gene end was trimmed by 1 base and the J gene end by 6 bases; junction bases not matched to a gene: 1. The CDR3 spells CASSQVSGRDTQYF. The CDR3, as DNA: TGCGCCAGCAGCCAAGTTAGCGGGAGGGATACGCAGTATTTT.

The chain is built from TRBV2 and TRBJ1-5; 10 bases align to TRBD1. Germline V CDR1 and CDR2: SNHLY, FYNNEI. This CDR3 region has 15 residues. V shed 8 bases and J 3 bases; nucleotides not matched to a gene: 7. CDR3 nucleotides: TGTGCCAGCGCCGGGACAGGGGCCTCCAATCAGCCCCAGCATTTT. It translates to CASAGTGASNQPQHF. The whole variable domain, filled in from reference TRBV2 and TRBJ1-5, reads EPEVTQTPSHQVTQMGQEVILRCVPISNHLYFYWYRQILGQKVEFLVSFYNNEISEKSEIFDDQFSVERPDGSNFTLKIRSTKLEDSAMYFCASAGTGASNQPQHFGDGTRLSIL.

The chain combines TRBV4-2 with TRBJ1-2; D call uncertain. CDR1 is LGHNA, CDR2 YNFKEQ, per germline. CDR3 length: 15 residues. V was pared by 3 bases and J by 0 bases, with 11 bases between. The DNA for the CDR3 is TGTGCCAGCAGCCAGTCGCAGATCTCTAACTATGGCTACACCTTC. Amino acids: CASSQSQISNYGYTF.

The chain combines TRBV5-6 with TRBJ2-1; 10 nucleotides agree with TRBD2. Trimming removed 8 bases from V and 8 bases from J; junction bases left unmatched: 10. CDR1 and CDR2 (germline): SGHDT, YYEEEE. This CDR3 comprises 14 residues. CDR3 residues: CASTILAGVYEQFF. In nucleotides, the CDR3 is TGTGCCAGTACCATCCTAGCGGGGGTTTATGAGCAGTTCTTC.

The J gene is TRBJ2-5, the V gene TRBV6-5, with D maybe TRBD2 (6 bases). V was pared by 5 bases and J by 4 bases, with 17 bases between. The CDR3 extends over 15 amino acids. Per the germline V gene, CDR1 is MNHEY and CDR2 is SVGAGI. CDR3 sequence (DNA): TGTGCCAGCAGTCCTCTAGCGACGAGGGGAGAGACCCAGTACTTC. Protein product: CASSPLATRGETQYF.

The V call is TRBV7-8, the J call TRBJ2-7, with TRBD2 identical over 10 bases. The length of the CDR3 is 16 residues. After removal of 0 bases from V and 7 bases from J, the junction contained 9 bases not matched to a gene. The germline gives CDR1 SGHVS, CDR2 FQNEAQ. As DNA, the CDR3 is TGTGCCAGCAGCTTAGCAAGGCTAGCGGGAGCCGTGGAGCAGTACTTC. It encodes CASSLARLAGAVEQYF.

In this sample, this clone turned up a few times. CDR3 DNA: TGTGCCAGCACCTTTACTAGCGGCTCCACAGATACGCAGTATTTT. Its translation: CASTFTSGSTDTQYF. This chain links TRBV7-2 with TRBJ2-3, with 8 positions matching TRBD2. Germline assignment: CDR1 SGHTA and CDR2 FQGNSA. The CDR3 contains 15 residues. The V segment lost 7 bases and the J segment 2 bases; nucleotides outside the gene matches: 8.

The V call is TRBV10-3, the J call TRBJ2-1; 10 bases agree with TRBD2. This CDR3 has 16 residues. The J segment lost 3 bases and the V segment lost 3 bases, leaving 5 bases of the junction unmatched. Germline CDR1 is ENHRY and CDR2 is SYGVKD. CDR3 sequence (DNA): TGTGCCATCAGTGACTTAGCGGGGGGCTACTACAATGAGCAGTTCTTC. It codes for CAISDLAGGYYNEQFF.

The chain links TRBV29-1 to TRBJ2-1, with 10 positions matching TRBD2. Looked up from germline, CDR1 is SQVTM and CDR2 is ANQGSEA. This CDR3 contains 14 residues. The V segment lost 3 bases and the J segment 7 bases; nucleotides outside the gene matches: 6. The CDR3 spells CSVDPGLAWNEQFF. In nucleotides, the CDR3 is TGCAGCGTTGATCCGGGACTAGCGTGGAATGAGCAGTTCTTC.

There are many counts of this clone. CDR3 DNA: TGCGCCAGCAGCCAAGATGGGACTTCTGGGGCCAACGTCCTGACTTTC. Protein product: CASSQDGTSGANVLTF. J is TRBJ2-6 and V is TRBV4-3; D may be TRBD2 (6 bases). The CDR3 contains 16 residues. V was clipped by 0 bases and J by 1 base, with 7 bases between them. CDR1 LGHNA and CDR2 YSLEER come from the germline V gene.

This chain connects TRBV13 to TRBJ2-1, with D perhaps matching TRBD1 (6 bases). V lost 5 bases to trimming and J lost 2 bases, with 10 bases between them. The CDR3 is made up of 14 amino acids. Germline values: CDR1 PRHDT, CDR2 FYEKMQ (reference sequence). The CDR3 is CASSTRGPYNEQFF. DNA for the CDR3: TGTGCCAGCAGCACCAGGGGTCCCTACAATGAGCAGTTCTTC. Complete variable domain (other parts from reference TRBV13 and TRBJ2-1): AAGVIQSPRHLIKEKRETATLKCYPIPRHDTVYWYQQGPGQDPQFLISFYEKMQSDKGSIPDRFSAQQFSDYHSELNMSSLELGDSALYFCASSTRGPYNEQFFGPGTRLTVL.

The genes are TRBV5-1 and TRBJ1-6; D uncertain. Trimming took off 3 bases at V and 7 bases at J, with 8 bases between the two ends. The germline CDR1 and CDR2 sequences are SGHRS and YFSETQ. CDR3 length: 13 amino acids. The CDR3 is CASSSSVNSPLHF. The CDR3 DNA follows: TGCGCCAGCAGCTCCTCAGTGAATTCACCCCTCCACTTT.

In its sample, this clone was seen a few times. The chain joins TRBV11-2 to TRBJ1-6; 7 bases map to TRBD1. Losses at the gene ends were 5 bases for V and 7 bases for J; bases not matched to a gene: 8. Germline assignment: CDR1 SGHAT and CDR2 FQNNGV. This CDR3 region has 15 residues. The CDR3 coding sequence is TGTGCCAGCAGCCGCAAGGGACAGCTGAATTCACCCCTCCACTTT. It translates to CASSRKGQLNSPLHF.

This clone rates as large. This chain uses TRBV9 with TRBJ2-5, with 7 bases aligning to TRBD2. Germline V gene lookup returns CDR1 SGDLS and CDR2 YYNGEE. Trimming cost V 0 bases and J 1 base; bases outside gene matches: 3. CDR3 length: 15 amino acids. The CDR3 protein is CASSVGGGPQETQYF. The CDR3 bases are TGTGCCAGCAGCGTAGGGGGAGGGCCCCAAGAGACCCAGTACTTC.

The rearrangement joins TRBV5-4 to TRBJ2-1, with TRBD2 matching over 11 bases. CDR1 is SGHNT and CDR2 is YYREEE in the germline V gene (reference sequence). Germline trimming cut 4 bases from V and 5 bases from J; bases unmatched to any gene: 8. The CDR3 has 16 amino acids. The CDR3 reads CASSTVAGGPHNEQFF. CDR3 DNA: TGTGCCAGCAGCACGGTAGCGGGAGGGCCCCACAATGAGCAGTTCTTC.

V gene TRBV11-2 combines with J gene TRBJ2-7; the D gene is possibly TRBD2 (5 bases). The CDR3 is 16 amino acids. The germline V gene encodes CDR1 SGHAT and CDR2 FQNNGV. V was pared by 6 bases and J by 6 bases, with 24 bases between. CDR3 protein: CASRKPGRGAHSEQYF. The CDR3 DNA reads TGTGCCAGCAGAAAACCGGGTCGGGGTGCCCACTCCGAGCAGTACTTC.

The chain joins TRBV4-3 to TRBJ2-2; weak D call: TRBD2 (5 bases). Germline lookup yields CDR1 LGHNA and CDR2 YSLEER. V was shortened by 4 bases and J by 3 bases, with 12 bases between the two germline ends. The CDR3 is 15 amino acids. CDR3 in amino acids: CASSPSLEDTGELFF. Here the CDR3 DNA reads TGCGCCAGCAGCCCTTCATTGGAGGACACCGGGGAGCTGTTTTTT.